This is a list of T cell receptor beta chains from one sample in a study of blood T cell repertoires in COVID-19. Using immunoSEQ multiplex PCR, the repertoire was profiled, and TCRdb retains in-frame clones only, with some absent. The sample lists hundreds of thousands of clones; 83% were seen once. Sequencing input: peripheral blood. These receptors came from a woman aged 40 to 50 with active or convalescent COVID-19. The CDR3 runs from the conserved cysteine through the conserved F or W. A D gene is named only where the DNA matches it firmly. Clone size is not always given. Where it is, it says once, few, many or a class for expanded clones.

D: TRBD1
V: TRBV7-2
J: TRBJ2-7
size: few
length: 14
DNA: TGTGCCAGCAGCTTCGGACAGGGGGCCGACGAGCAGTACTTC
CDR3: CASSFGQGADEQYF

D: -
V: TRBV7-2
J: TRBJ1-3
size: once
length: 13
DNA: TGTGCCAGCAGCTTGGGGGGAGCAAACACCATATATTTT
CDR3: CASSLGGANTIYF

D: -
V: TRBV11-3
J: TRBJ2-7
size: -
length: 15
DNA: TGTGCCAGCAGCTCGGCGGGACAGATATCCTACGAGCAGTACTTC
CDR3: CASSSAGQISYEQYF

D: -
V: TRBV4-1
J: TRBJ2-2
size: once
length: 13
DNA: TGCGCCAGCAGAAGCTCGGGCACCGGGGAGCTGTTTTTT
CDR3: CASRSSGTGELFF

D: -
V: TRBV19
J: TRBJ1-6
size: -
length: 14
DNA: TGTGCCAGTAGTATGGGGGGGGGCCGGTCACCCCTCCACTTT
CDR3: CASSMGGGRSPLHF

D: TRBD1
V: TRBV27
J: TRBJ1-2
size: -
length: 12
DNA: TGTGCCAGCAGTACAGGGGGCAGTGGCTACACCTTC
CDR3: CASSTGGSGYTF

D: -
V: TRBV7-9
J: TRBJ1-2
size: -
length: 16
DNA: TGTGCCAGCAGCCCTCAGAACAGGGTAGCTAACTATGGCTACACCTTC
CDR3: CASSPQNRVANYGYTF

D: -
V: TRBV7-2
J: TRBJ2-7
size: -
length: 14
DNA: TGTGCCACCTCGCGGCCAGGGAGGACCTACGAGCAGTACTTC
CDR3: CATSRPGRTYEQYF

D: -
V: TRBV24-1
J: TRBJ1-1
size: -
length: 12
DNA: TGTGCCACCAGTGAATCCGGACTTGCGGCTTTCTTT
CDR3: CATSESGLAAFF

D: TRBD1
V: TRBV12-3/TRBV12-4
J: TRBJ1-2
size: -
length: 12
DNA: TGTGTCAGCAGTAGCTACAGGGGAGGCTACACCTTC
CDR3: CVSSSYRGGYTF

D: -
V: TRBV15
J: TRBJ1-2
size: -
length: 13
DNA: TGTGCCACCAGCCCACCCCCTATCTATGGCTACACCTTC
CDR3: CATSPPPIYGYTF

D: TRBD1
V: TRBV7-2
J: TRBJ1-4
size: -
length: 17
DNA: TGTGCCAGCAGCTTAGGTCTAGGGACAGCTACTAATGAAAAACTGTTTTTT
CDR3: CASSLGLGTATNEKLFF

D: -
V: TRBV19
J: TRBJ2-7
size: -
length: 16
DNA: TGTGCCAGTAGTCCAACGCACGACTTATCTTCCTACGAGCAGTACTTC
CDR3: CASSPTHDLSSYEQYF

D: TRBD2
V: TRBV7-2
J: TRBJ2-3
size: -
length: 17
DNA: TGTGCCAGCAGCCCCCGAGTAGTTGCGGGGGGCACAGATACGCAGTATTTT
CDR3: CASSPRVVAGGTDTQYF

D: -
V: TRBV19
J: TRBJ2-2
size: -
length: 16
DNA: TGTGCCAGTAGACTACAGATCGGGAGCCACACCGGGGAGCTGTTTTTT
CDR3: CASRLQIGSHTGELFF

D: TRBD1
V: TRBV7-9
J: TRBJ1-1
size: -
length: 17
DNA: TGTGCCAGCAGCTTCACCGGGACAGGGGGCGCGAGGACTGAAGCTTTCTTT
CDR3: CASSFTGTGGARTEAFF

D: TRBD2
V: TRBV24-1
J: TRBJ2-1
size: few
length: 16
DNA: TGTGCCACCAGTGCGGACCCAGCGGGACTCTACAATGAGCAGTTCTTC
CDR3: CATSADPAGLYNEQFF

D: -
V: TRBV4-3
J: TRBJ1-1
size: -
length: 15
DNA: TGCGCCAGCAGCCAAGATAGACCAGGGTCCACTGAAGCTTTCTTT
CDR3: CASSQDRPGSTEAFF

D: -
V: TRBV7-2
J: TRBJ1-2
size: -
length: 12
DNA: TGTGCCAGCAGCTTAGACATTGCTGGCTACACCTTC
CDR3: CASSLDIAGYTF

D: TRBD2
V: TRBV5-6
J: TRBJ2-3
size: -
length: 17
DNA: TGTGCCAGCAGCCTCGTTGAGGGGACTAGTAGCACAGATACGCAGTATTTT
CDR3: CASSLVEGTSSTDTQYF

D: -
V: TRBV19
J: TRBJ2-5
size: few
length: 13
DNA: TGTGCCAGTAGTATGAATGGCGGAGAGACCCAGTACTTC
CDR3: CASSMNGGETQYF

D: TRBD2
V: TRBV6-5
J: TRBJ2-7
size: few
length: 13
DNA: TGTGCCAGCAGTTCGACTAGCGGGAACGAGCAGTACTTC
CDR3: CASSSTSGNEQYF

D: TRBD1
V: TRBV3-1/TRBV3-2
J: TRBJ1-2
size: -
length: 18
DNA: TGTGCCAGCTTCCAGAAAGGGGACAGGGGGCTTTCAGGGTACGGCTACACCTTC
CDR3: CASFQKGDRGLSGYGYTF

D: TRBD1
V: TRBV5-1
J: TRBJ1-1
size: few
length: 15
DNA: TGCGCCAGCAGCCTACAGGGGGAGTTGCACACTGAAGCTTTCTTT
CDR3: CASSLQGELHTEAFF

D: -
V: TRBV9
J: TRBJ1-2
size: -
length: 13
DNA: TGTGCCAGCAGCCCTAGGCGAGGGTATGGCTACACCTTC
CDR3: CASSPRRGYGYTF

D: -
V: TRBV6-2/TRBV6-3
J: TRBJ2-1
size: -
length: 14
DNA: TGTGCCAGCAGTTACCACCAGACCTACAATGAGCAGTTCTTC
CDR3: CASSYHQTYNEQFF

D: -
V: TRBV24-1
J: TRBJ1-5
size: -
length: 15
DNA: TGTGCCACCTCACCGGGAACCTATAGCAATCAGCCCCAGCATTTT
CDR3: CATSPGTYSNQPQHF

D: TRBD2
V: TRBV30
J: TRBJ2-1
size: -
length: 17
DNA: TGTGCCGGGGGCTCAGGTAGCGGGAGTGGATCCTACAATGAGCAGTTCTTC
CDR3: CAGGSGSGSGSYNEQFF

D: -
V: TRBV4-1
J: TRBJ1-6
size: -
length: 16
DNA: TGCGCCAGCAGCCAGGAACAGGGTACCTATAATTCACCCCTCCACTTT
CDR3: CASSQEQGTYNSPLHF

D: TRBD2
V: TRBV4-2
J: TRBJ2-5
size: once
length: 21
DNA: TGTGCCAGCAGCCGAAAGACACCGGGACTAGCGGGAGGGCCGGGGACCGGGACCCAGTACTTC
CDR3: CASSRKTPGLAGGPGTGTQYF

D: -
V: TRBV19
J: TRBJ2-7
size: -
length: 13
DNA: TGTGCCAGTAGTATAAGCCCGTCCTACGAGCAGTACTTC
CDR3: CASSISPSYEQYF

D: TRBD1
V: TRBV9
J: TRBJ2-7
size: -
length: 14
DNA: TGTGCCAGCAGCCGAAGGGACAGCTCCTACGAGCAGTACTTC
CDR3: CASSRRDSSYEQYF

D: TRBD1
V: TRBV19
J: TRBJ1-5
size: once
length: 15
DNA: TGTGCCAGTAGTAGAGGACAGGGGGAGAGGCAGCCCCAGCATTTT
CDR3: CASSRGQGERQPQHF

D: TRBD1
V: TRBV4-1
J: TRBJ2-2
size: -
length: 16
DNA: TGCGCCAGCAGCCGAGCCGGGACAGGGGGCACCGGGGAGCTGTTTTTT
CDR3: CASSRAGTGGTGELFF

D: TRBD2
V: TRBV30
J: TRBJ2-5
size: few
length: 16
DNA: TGTGCCTGGAACCGGGGACTAGCGGGGTCTCAAGAGACCCAGTACTTC
CDR3: CAWNRGLAGSQETQYF

D: -
V: TRBV7-9
J: TRBJ2-5
size: once
length: 15
DNA: TGTGCCAGCAGCTTAGGAACAGGGTACCAAGAGACCCAGTACTTC
CDR3: CASSLGTGYQETQYF

D: -
V: TRBV6-5
J: TRBJ1-2
size: once
length: 14
DNA: TGTGCCAGCAGGGTCATCGGACAGAACTATGGCTACACCTTC
CDR3: CASRVIGQNYGYTF

D: TRBD1
V: TRBV4-3
J: TRBJ1-3
size: -
length: 17
DNA: TGCGCCAGCAGCCCCACAGGTCAGGGGGTTTCTGGAAACACCATATATTTT
CDR3: CASSPTGQGVSGNTIYF

D: -
V: TRBV6-6
J: TRBJ1-1
size: -
length: 15
DNA: TGTGCCAGCAGTTACCCCGAGGCAGGGGCAACTGAAGCTTTCTTT
CDR3: CASSYPEAGATEAFF

D: -
V: TRBV19
J: TRBJ1-2
size: -
length: 13
DNA: TGTGCCAGTAGTATAGGAGGGAAGGATGGCTACACCTTC
CDR3: CASSIGGKDGYTF

D: -
V: TRBV15
J: TRBJ2-2
size: many
length: 15
DNA: TGTGCCACCAGCAGAGTCGGTAGGGGCGCCGGGGAGCTGTTTTTT
CDR3: CATSRVGRGAGELFF

D: -
V: TRBV5-1
J: TRBJ1-1
size: -
length: 14
DNA: TGCGCCAGCAGCTCCCAGGGAGGCCGGGATGAAGCTTTCTTT
CDR3: CASSSQGGRDEAFF

D: -
V: TRBV9
J: TRBJ1-1
size: -
length: 14
DNA: TGTGCCAGCAGCTCTTTAGGGGGAAACACTGAAGCTTTCTTT
CDR3: CASSSLGGNTEAFF